Listed below are T cell receptor beta chains from one sample, sequenced in a study of cytomegalovirus exposure and HLA in healthy donors. Sequencing used immunoSEQ multiplex PCR; TCRdb keeps in-frame clones, though not all of them. The sample lists tens of thousands of clones; nearly 80% were seen once. Sample: PBMCs. The receptors were sampled from a middle-aged woman in good health and CMV-seronegative. CDR3s include the opening cysteine and the closing phenylalanine or tryptophan. D genes are given only for firm matches. Size tells how often a clone was seen (once, few, many) or the class of an expanded clone, and some rows leave it out.

clone size	V gene	J gene	D gene	CDR3 protein	CDR3 DNA
.	TRBV6-5	TRBJ1-2	.	CASKWGPSYGYTF	TGTGCCAGCAAGTGGGGGCCTTCATATGGCTACACCTTC
once	TRBV9	TRBJ1-1	TRBD1	CASSVVRGTGPTEAFF	TGTGCCAGCAGCGTAGTTCGGGGGACAGGGCCAACTGAAGCTTTCTTT
.	TRBV25-1	TRBJ1-2	.	CASSATGGYTF	TGTGCCAGCAGTGCCACAGGTGGCTACACCTTC
.	TRBV4-1	TRBJ2-5	.	CASSPTGMETQYF	TGCGCCAGCAGCCCAACAGGGATGGAGACCCAGTACTTC
once	TRBV5-6	TRBJ2-3	TRBD1	CASSADRRTDTQYF	TGTGCCAGCAGCGCGGACAGGCGCACAGATACGCAGTATTTT
.	TRBV21-1	TRBJ2-5	.	CASSKDGAAGGFETQYF	TGTGCCAGCAGCAAAGATGGGGCAGCGGGGGGTTTCGAGACCCAGTACTTC
.	TRBV18	TRBJ2-7	TRBD2	CASSPKRGGIYEQYF	TGTGCCAGCTCACCAAAGCGGGGGGGCATCTACGAGCAGTACTTC
.	TRBV7-2	TRBJ1-6	TRBD1	CASSSTGYAPLHF	TGTGCCAGCAGCTCGACAGGGTACGCACCCCTCCACTTT
few	TRBV18	TRBJ1-1	.	CASSPGVGTEAFF	TGTGCCAGCTCACCCGGGGTCGGCACTGAAGCTTTCTTT
.	TRBV30	TRBJ1-1	.	CAWIGQYTEAFF	TGTGCCTGGATAGGACAGTACACTGAAGCTTTCTTT
.	TRBV7-9	TRBJ1-2	.	CSSSSGDYGYTF	TGTTCCAGCAGCAGCGGCGACTATGGCTACACCTTC
.	TRBV6-1	TRBJ1-2	TRBD1	CASSESGTGVLRGYTF	TGTGCCAGCAGTGAATCTGGGACAGGGGTCTTGAGGGGCTACACCTTC
.	TRBV6-5	TRBJ2-1	TRBD2	CASSYGYGRGYNEQFF	TGTGCCAGCAGTTACGGCTACGGGCGGGGGTACAATGAGCAGTTCTTC
once	TRBV10-2	TRBJ1-5	.	CASSESSQPQHF	TGCGCCAGCAGTGAGTCAAGCCAGCCCCAGCATTTT
.	TRBV9	TRBJ2-1	.	CASSEGGDSYNEQFF	TGTGCCAGCAGCGAGGGGGGGGATTCCTACAATGAGCAGTTCTTC
.	TRBV7-9	TRBJ1-1	.	CSSSVAGFEAFF	TGTTCCAGCAGTGTGGCGGGTTTTGAAGCTTTCTTT
.	TRBV5-4	TRBJ1-6	TRBD1	CASSLESQGPSSYNSPLHF	TGTGCCAGCAGCTTGGAATCACAGGGGCCGAGCTCCTATAATTCACCCCTCCACTTT
.	TRBV6-5	TRBJ1-1	.	CAGSYSIQMNTEAFF	TGTGCCGGCAGTTACTCGATACAGATGAACACTGAAGCTTTCTTT
.	TRBV7-8	TRBJ2-1	TRBD2	CASRPLGISAPGGEQFF	TGTGCCAGCAGGCCTTTGGGGATCTCGGCCCCGGGGGGTGAGCAGTTCTTC
.	TRBV6-5	TRBJ2-2	.	CASSYSSIGGELFF	TGTGCCAGCAGTTACTCGAGTATCGGCGGGGAGCTGTTTTTT
few	TRBV6-1	TRBJ2-7	.	CSLSPWSYEQYF	TGTTCCCTAAGCCCCTGGTCCTACGAGCAGTACTTC
.	TRBV28	TRBJ1-1	.	CASRPRVLNTEAFF	TGTGCCAGCAGACCGCGGGTCCTGAACACTGAAGCTTTCTTT
.	TRBV2	TRBJ2-1	.	CASSEARGPSYNEQFF	TGTGCCAGCAGTGAAGCGCGGGGGCCGTCCTACAATGAGCAGTTCTTC
.	TRBV5-4	TRBJ2-3	TRBD2	CASSLEGLAGGGVRYF	TGTGCCAGCAGCTTGGAGGGACTAGCGGGGGGGGGTGTCCGGTATTTT
few	TRBV6-5	TRBJ2-1	.	CASSFLAGSNEQFF	TGTGCCAGCAGTTTTTTGGCCGGGTCCAATGAGCAGTTCTTC
.	TRBV7-9	TRBJ1-4	TRBD1	CASSFKGQKIGGNEKLFF	TGTGCCAGCAGCTTCAAGGGACAGAAAATTGGAGGAAATGAAAAACTGTTTTTT
.	TRBV7-6	TRBJ2-3	.	CASSLDWRGPGADTQYF	TGTGCCAGCAGCTTAGATTGGCGGGGCCCAGGAGCAGATACGCAGTATTTT
.	TRBV18	TRBJ2-1	.	CASSPRPTGSYNEQFF	TGTGCCAGCTCACCAAGACCCACAGGGTCCTACAATGAGCAGTTCTTC
.	TRBV14	TRBJ2-1	TRBD1	CASSQYETGVSYNEQFF	TGTGCCAGCAGCCAGTACGAAACAGGGGTCTCCTACAATGAGCAGTTCTTC
.	TRBV18	TRBJ2-1	TRBD1	CASSPGTGIRNEQFF	TGTGCCAGCTCACCAGGGACAGGGATACGCAATGAGCAGTTCTTC
.	TRBV5-8	TRBJ1-2	TRBD1	CASSRGTGDYGYTF	TGTGCCAGCAGCAGAGGGACAGGGGACTATGGCTACACCTTC
.	TRBV20-1	TRBJ1-1	.	CSAGTEAFF	TGCAGTGCCGGCACTGAAGCTTTCTTT
.	TRBV10-2	TRBJ2-1	TRBD2	CASIRTYGGALSYNEQFF	TGCGCCAGCATAAGGACCTACGGGGGGGCCCTGTCCTACAATGAGCAGTTCTTC
.	TRBV7-2	TRBJ1-4	TRBD1	CASSPDRGTNEKLFF	TGTGCCAGCAGCCCCGACAGGGGGACTAATGAAAAACTGTTTTTT
.	TRBV6-4	TRBJ2-1	TRBD1	CASSFGTGFDNEQFF	TGTGCCAGCTCATTCGGGACAGGGTTCGACAATGAGCAGTTCTTC
.	TRBV6-1	TRBJ1-2	TRBD1	CASTTGGTDYGYTF	TGTGCCAGCACGACAGGGGGGACGGACTATGGCTACACCTTC
.	TRBV7-9	TRBJ1-1	.	CASSSTRGGQDTEAFF	TGTGCCAGCAGCTCGACACGGGGAGGGCAGGACACTGAAGCTTTCTTT
.	TRBV7-3	TRBJ2-3	.	CASSLTFGGSRDTQYF	TGTGCCAGCAGCTTAACGTTTGGGGGGTCAAGAGATACGCAGTATTTT
once	TRBV28	TRBJ1-2	TRBD1	CATAGQGSQRYGYTF	TGTGCCACCGCGGGACAGGGCTCCCAGCGCTATGGCTACACCTTC
.	TRBV29-1	TRBJ1-2	.	CSAVGGGYGYTF	TGCAGCGCAGTAGGGGGGGGCTATGGCTACACCTTC
once	TRBV15	TRBJ2-3	TRBD1	CATSSSDRITDTQYF	TGTGCCACCAGCAGCTCGGACAGGATCACAGATACGCAGTATTTT
few	TRBV7-3	TRBJ1-2	TRBD1	CASSLTGQEHGYTF	TGTGCCAGCAGCCTAACGGGACAGGAGCATGGCTACACCTTC
few	TRBV4-1	TRBJ1-5	TRBD1	CASSLRTGTSPQHF	TGCGCCAGCAGCCTTCGGACAGGTACCTCTCCCCAGCATTTT
.	TRBV5-6	TRBJ2-3	.	CASSLGAATQSQYF	TGTGCCAGCAGCTTGGGGGCAGCAACCCAATCCCAGTATTTT
.	TRBV19	TRBJ1-3	.	CASSISRSGNTIYF	TGTGCCAGTAGTATTTCCCGCTCTGGAAACACCATATATTTT
few	TRBV18	TRBJ2-6	.	CASSFGQTGANVLTF	TGTGCCAGCTCGTTCGGACAAACTGGGGCCAACGTCCTGACTTTC
.	TRBV13	TRBJ2-3	TRBD2	CASSFIAGGSTDTQYF	TGTGCCAGCAGCTTCATAGCGGGGGGTAGCACAGATACGCAGTATTTT
.	TRBV7-2	TRBJ1-3	.	CASSLEPRFSGNTIYF	TGTGCCAGCAGCTTAGAGCCCAGGTTCTCTGGAAACACCATATATTTT
.	TRBV6-5	TRBJ1-5	.	CASSKLGQPQHF	TGTGCCAGCAGTAAGCTTGGTCAGCCCCAGCATTTT
.	TRBV5-1	TRBJ1-2	TRBD1	CASSVDREDYGYTF	TGCGCCAGCAGCGTTGACAGGGAGGACTATGGCTACACCTTC
.	TRBV2	TRBJ1-6	.	CASSEVGGSPLHF	TGTGCCAGCAGTGAAGTTGGGGGGTCACCCCTCCACTTT
few	TRBV9	TRBJ1-6	.	CASSVGTIGSPLHF	TGTGCCAGCAGCGTGGGGACTATCGGTTCACCCCTCCACTTT
few	TRBV9	TRBJ1-4	.	CASTRDPEGEKLFF	TGTGCCAGCACTAGAGATCCCGAGGGTGAAAAACTGTTTTTT
.	TRBV12-5	TRBJ2-7	TRBD2	CASGLRVGTRAYEQYF	TGTGCTAGTGGTTTGAGAGTCGGGACTAGAGCCTACGAGCAGTACTTC
.	TRBV9	TRBJ2-5	TRBD2	CASSVSSGGRETQYF	TGTGCCAGCAGCGTATCTAGCGGGGGACGGGAGACCCAGTACTTC
.	TRBV2	TRBJ1-2	.	CASSVDSNYGYTF	TGTGCCAGCAGTGTGGACAGTAACTATGGCTACACCTTC
once	TRBV18	TRBJ1-4	.	CASSPPGGNNEKLFF	TGTGCCAGCTCACCACCGGGGGGGAACAATGAAAAACTGTTTTTT
.	TRBV7-9	TRBJ1-2	.	CASSLEARLNYGYTF	TGTGCCAGCAGCTTAGAGGCTAGGTTAAACTATGGCTACACCTTC
once	TRBV25-1	TRBJ2-5	.	CASSATGSQETQYF	TGTGCCAGCAGCGCCACAGGGAGTCAAGAGACCCAGTACTTC